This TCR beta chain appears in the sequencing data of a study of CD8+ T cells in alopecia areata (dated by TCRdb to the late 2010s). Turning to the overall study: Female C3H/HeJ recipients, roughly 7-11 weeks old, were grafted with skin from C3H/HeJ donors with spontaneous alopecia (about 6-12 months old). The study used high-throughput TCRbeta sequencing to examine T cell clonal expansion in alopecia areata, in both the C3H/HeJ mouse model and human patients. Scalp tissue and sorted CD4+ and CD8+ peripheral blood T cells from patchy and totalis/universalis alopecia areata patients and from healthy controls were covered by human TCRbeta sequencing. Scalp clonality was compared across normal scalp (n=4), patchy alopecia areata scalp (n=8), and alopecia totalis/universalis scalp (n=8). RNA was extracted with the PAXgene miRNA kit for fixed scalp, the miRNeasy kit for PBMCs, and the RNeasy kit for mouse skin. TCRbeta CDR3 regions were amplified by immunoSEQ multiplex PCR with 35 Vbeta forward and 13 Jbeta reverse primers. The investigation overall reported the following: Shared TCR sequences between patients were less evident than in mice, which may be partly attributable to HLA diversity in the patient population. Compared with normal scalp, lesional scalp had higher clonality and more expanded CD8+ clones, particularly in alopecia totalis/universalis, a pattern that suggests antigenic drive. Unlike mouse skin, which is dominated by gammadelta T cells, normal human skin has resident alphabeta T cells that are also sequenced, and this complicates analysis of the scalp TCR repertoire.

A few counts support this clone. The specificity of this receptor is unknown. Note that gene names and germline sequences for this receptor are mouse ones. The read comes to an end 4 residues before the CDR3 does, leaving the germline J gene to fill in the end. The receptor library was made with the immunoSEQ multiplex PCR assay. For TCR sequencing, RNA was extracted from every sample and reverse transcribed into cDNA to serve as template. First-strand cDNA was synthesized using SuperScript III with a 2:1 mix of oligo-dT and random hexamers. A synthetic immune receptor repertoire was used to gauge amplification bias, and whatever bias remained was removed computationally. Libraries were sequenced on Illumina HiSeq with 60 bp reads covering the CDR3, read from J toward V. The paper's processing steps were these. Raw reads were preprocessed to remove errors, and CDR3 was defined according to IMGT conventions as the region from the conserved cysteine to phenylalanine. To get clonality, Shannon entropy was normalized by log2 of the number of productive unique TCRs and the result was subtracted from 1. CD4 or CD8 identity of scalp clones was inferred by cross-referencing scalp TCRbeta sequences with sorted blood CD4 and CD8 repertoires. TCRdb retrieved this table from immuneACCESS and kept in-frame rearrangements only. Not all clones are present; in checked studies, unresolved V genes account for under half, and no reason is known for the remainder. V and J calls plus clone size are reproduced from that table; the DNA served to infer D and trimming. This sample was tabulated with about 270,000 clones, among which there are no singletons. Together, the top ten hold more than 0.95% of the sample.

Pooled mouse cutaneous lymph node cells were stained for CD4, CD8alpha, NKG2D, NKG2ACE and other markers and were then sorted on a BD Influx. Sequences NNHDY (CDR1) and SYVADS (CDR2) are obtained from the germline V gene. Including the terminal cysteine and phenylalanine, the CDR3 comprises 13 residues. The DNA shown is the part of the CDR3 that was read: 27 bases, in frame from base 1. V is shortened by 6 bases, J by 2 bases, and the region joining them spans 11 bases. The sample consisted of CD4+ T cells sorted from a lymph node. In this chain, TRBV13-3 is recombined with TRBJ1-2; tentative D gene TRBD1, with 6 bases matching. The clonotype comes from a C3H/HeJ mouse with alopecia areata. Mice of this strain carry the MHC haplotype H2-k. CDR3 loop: CASTPGHNSDYTF. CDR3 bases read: TGTGCCAGCACCCCGGGACATAACTCC.